Following are 5 T cell receptor beta chains from one sample sequenced in a study of blood T cell repertoires in COVID-19. Only in-frame clones appear in the TCRdb table, and some are missing; sequencing was by immunoSEQ multiplex PCR. The sample carries roughly 370,000 clones, more than 75% recorded once. What was sequenced was PBMCs or T cells enriched from blood (not recorded which). The receptors stem from a woman in her 50s who had recovered from COVID-19.

The gene calls are TRBV5-6 and TRBJ1-5; D ambiguous. Trimming stripped 7 bases from V and 0 bases from J, with 8 bases between. Germline V lookup: CDR1 SGHDT, CDR2 YYEEEE. The CDR3 spans 13 residues. CDR3 protein: CASSYYSNQPQHF. The CDR3 DNA follows: TGTGCCAGCTCCTATTATAGCAATCAGCCCCAGCATTTT.

The chain links TRBV2 to TRBJ1-5, with D tentatively TRBD1 (5 bases). V was shortened by 1 base and J by 10 bases, with 17 bases between the two germline ends. The CDR3 sequence is 15 residues long. Germline CDR1 and CDR2: SNHLY and FYNNEI. CDR3: CASSEVGQSGAPQHF. In nucleotides, the CDR3 is TGTGCCAGCAGTGAAGTCGGGCAGAGCGGGGCCCCCCAGCATTTT.

The CDR3 region has the DNA TGTGCCAGCAGGTTCGGGGGGGGCGGGGAGCTGTTTTTT. It yields the protein CASRFGGGGELFF. The V gene is TRBV12-3 or TRBV12-4, the J gene TRBJ2-2; 8 nucleotides align to TRBD2. V lost 6 bases, J lost 7 bases, and 4 bases stayed unmatched. The CDR3 is 13 residues long.

This clone turned up a few times. V gene TRBV7-9 combines with J gene TRBJ2-5; possible D gene TRBD2, 6 bases. The germline V gene has CDR1 SEHNR and CDR2 FQNEAQ (reference sequence). The CDR3 has 13 amino acids. V lost 3 bases and J lost 3, with 8 bases in between. As DNA, the CDR3 is TGTGCCAGCAGCTTTTCGGGAGAAGAGACCCAGTACTTC. Protein product: CASSFSGEETQYF.

The chain couples TRBV5-8 to TRBJ1-6, with 7 bases that match TRBD1. The CDR3 has 15 residues. Trimming removed 0 bases from V and 11 bases from J; junction bases left unmatched: 8. CDR1 SGHTS and CDR2 YDEGEE come from the germline V gene. The CDR3 loop reads CASSLVLRGTPPLHF. CDR3 DNA sequence: TGTGCCAGCAGCTTGGTACTCAGGGGGACGCCACCCCTCCACTTT.